The 24 T cell receptor beta chains listed next were all sequenced from one sample in a study of cytomegalovirus exposure and HLA in healthy donors. The PCR contained 60 Vbeta and 13 Jbeta primers. This table comes from immunoSEQ multiplex PCR, and its TCRdb copy is limited to in-frame clones, with some not included. The table includes some 150,000 clones, roughly 80% detected once. Sequencing was done on a sample of PBMCs. These receptors came from a woman younger than 45 in good health and CMV-seronegative.

The rearrangement links TRBV11-2 to TRBJ1-3; tentative D call: TRBD1 (5 bases). V dropped 5 bases and J dropped 0 bases, with 8 bases sitting between them. This CDR3 spans 14 amino acids. Germline lookup yields CDR1 SGHAT and CDR2 FQNNGV. The chain's CDR3 is CASSRDYSGNTIYF. The CDR3 DNA reads TGTGCCAGCAGCCGGGACTACTCTGGAAACACCATATATTTT.

This clone came up once. The V and J genes are TRBV19 and TRBJ1-2, with 7 positions matching TRBD1. The CDR3 covers 16 residues. Germline V CDR1 and CDR2: LNHDA, SQIVND (reference sequence). V gave up 3 bases and J gave up 3 bases; unmatched junction bases: 10. The CDR3, as DNA: TGTGCCAGTAGTATTAAGGACAGGAGATACTACTATGGCTACACCTTC. Encoded protein: CASSIKDRRYYYGYTF.

This clone was recorded a few times. V and J are TRBV6-5 and TRBJ1-5; D gene unclear. V lost 8 bases to trimming and J lost 0 bases, with 8 bases between them. The germline V gene encodes CDR1 MNHEY and CDR2 SVGAGI. This CDR3 is 13 amino acids long. CDR3: CASGRHSNQPQHF. CDR3 bases: TGTGCCAGCGGTAGACATAGCAATCAGCCCCAGCATTTT.

The chain joins TRBV7-3 to TRBJ2-7; 9 bases fit TRBD2. The germline CDR1 and CDR2 sequences are SGHTA and FQGTGA. This CDR3 region has 15 residues. J was trimmed by 3 bases and V by 2 bases; bases with no gene match: 5. The CDR3 DNA reads TGTGCCAGCAGCTTAGATACTAGCGGGCTCTACGAGCAGTACTTC. It translates to CASSLDTSGLYEQYF.

J is TRBJ1-3 and V is TRBV11-2; 7 nucleotides match TRBD1. Germline CDR1 is SGHAT and CDR2 is FQNNGV. This CDR3 has 17 residues. The trim removed 5 bases at V and 0 bases at J, leaving 10 bases unmatched. CDR3 residues: CASSPVRDSLSGNTIYF. CDR3 nucleotides: TGTGCCAGCAGCCCCGTCCGGGACAGCCTCTCTGGAAACACCATATATTTT.

J is TRBJ2-3 and V is TRBV7-9; TRBD1 matches at 9 bases. The CDR3 consists of 16 residues. The germline CDR1 and CDR2 sequences are SEHNR and FQNEAQ (reference sequence). Losses at the gene ends were 0 bases for V and 0 bases for J; bases not matched to a gene: 1. CDR3: CASSLAGQGSTDTQYF. The CDR3 region has the DNA TGTGCCAGCAGCTTAGCAGGACAGGGGAGCACAGATACGCAGTATTTT.

V is TRBV11-3 and J is TRBJ2-1; D is perhaps TRBD1 (8 bases). V was shortened by 2 bases and J by 6 bases, with 11 bases between the two germline ends. The CDR3 has 14 residues. In germline, CDR1 is SGHNT, CDR2 YENEEA. The CDR3 loop is CASSLNRGGNEQFF. CDR3 DNA: TGTGCCAGCAGCTTAAACAGGGGGGGCAATGAGCAGTTCTTC. Variable domain in full (rest from reference TRBV11-3 and TRBJ2-1): EAGVVQSPRYKIIEKKQPVAFWCNPISGHNTLYWYLQNLGQGPELLIRYENEEAVDDSQLPKDRFSAERLKGVDSTLKIQPAELGDSAVYLCASSLNRGGNEQFFGPGTRLTVL.

DNA of the CDR3: TGTGCCAGCAGCTTTGGAAGTAGCGGGGGGGTAACTCCCCGGGAGACCCAGTACTTC. It codes for CASSFGSSGGVTPRETQYF. This chain connects TRBV7-2 to TRBJ2-5; 11 bases are shared with TRBD2. The CDR3 spans 19 residues. Germline CDR1 and CDR2: SGHTA and FQGNSA. The V gene end was trimmed by 3 bases and the J gene end by 5 bases; junction bases not matched to a gene: 17.

Details on this clone: At one boundary the junction diverges from the germline segment, which might be a read error. V usage is TRBV18 and J usage is TRBJ1-2, with D possibly being TRBD1 (6 bases). The CDR3 contains 17 residues. Germline loops: CDR1 KGHSH, CDR2 LQKENI. The CDR3 region has the DNA TGTGCCAGTTCACCAATAATCGGACAGAGTTCTAACTATGGCTACACCTTC. Its protein is CASSPIIGQSSNYGYTF.

This chain links TRBV19 with TRBJ2-2; the D gene is possibly TRBD1 (6 bases). The length of the CDR3 is 16 residues. Germline CDR1 LNHDA, CDR2 SQIVND (reference sequence). Trimming pared 6 bases from V and 7 bases from J, leaving 21 bases between. CDR3 sequence reads: CASSGNQGFYGGELFF. CDR3 sequence (DNA): TGTGCCAGTAGCGGGAACCAGGGGTTTTACGGCGGGGAGCTGTTTTTT.

The gene calls are TRBV11-2 and TRBJ1-4; no firm D call. Germline assignment: CDR1 SGHAT and CDR2 FQNNGV. This CDR3 spans 13 amino acids. Deletions cut 5 bases from V and 7 bases from J, with 11 bases between. CDR3 amino acids: CASSGGDSEKLFF. CDR3 in DNA: TGTGCCAGCAGCGGCGGCGATAGTGAAAAACTGTTTTTT.

The chain carries TRBV7-6 and TRBJ2-6; D not resolved. In germline, CDR1 is SGHVS, CDR2 FNYEAQ. The CDR3 totals 15 residues. Trimming left V 5 bases short and J 4 bases short, with 12 bases between. The CDR3 bases are TGTGCCAGCAGCCCGTACTCTCCCGGGGCCAACGTCCTGACTTTC. This gives the protein CASSPYSPGANVLTF. Drawing the rest from reference TRBV7-6 and TRBJ2-6, the complete variable domain is GAGVSQSPRYKVTKRGQDVALRCDPISGHVSLYWYRQALGQGPEFLTYFNYEAQQDKSGLPNDRFSAERPEGSISTLTIQRTEQRDSAMYRCASSPYSPGANVLTFGAGSRLTVL.

Points on this clone: A much larger clone differs from this one at a single base, so this may be a read error. The chain is built from TRBV7-2 and TRBJ2-2, with 8 bases aligning to TRBD2. Germline values: CDR1 SGHTA, CDR2 FQGNSA. The V and J ends lost 1 base and 0 bases, in that order; junction bases with no gene match: 1. This CDR3 is built from 16 residues. The CDR3 DNA follows: TGTGCCAGCAGCTTAGGGCGGGGGGCGAACACCGGGGAGCTGTTTTTT. Translation: CASSLGRGANTGELFF. Drawing the rest from reference TRBV7-2 and TRBJ2-2, the complete variable domain is GAGVSQSPSNKVTEKGKDVELRCDPISGHTALYWYRQSLGQGLEFLIYFQGNSAPDKSGLPSDRFSAERTGGSVSTLTIQRTQQEDSAVYLCASSLGRGANTGELFFGEGSRLTVL.

The chain joins TRBV10-1 to TRBJ2-3; D is ambiguous. CDR1 WNHNN and CDR2 SYGVQD come from the germline V gene (reference sequence). V was clipped by 0 bases and J by 3 bases, with 7 bases between them. The CDR3 has 14 amino acids. CDR3 in DNA: TGCGCCAGCAGTGAGTCTGCGGAAACAGATACGCAGTATTTT. Encoded protein: CASSESAETDTQYF.

The chain links TRBV4-1 to TRBJ2-5; TRBD2 aligns across 14 bases. The V and J ends lost 4 bases and 5 bases, in that order; junction bases with no gene match: 6. The germline V gene encodes CDR1 MGHRA and CDR2 YSYEKL. The CDR3 consists of 16 residues. The CDR3 sequence: CASSRGLAGDRETQYF. The CDR3 DNA reads TGCGCCAGCAGCCGGGGACTAGCGGGAGATCGGGAGACCCAGTACTTC.

V gene TRBV7-9 combines with J gene TRBJ2-7; 7 bases are shared with TRBD2. The CDR3 is 14 amino acids. Germline V gene data show CDR1 as SEHNR and CDR2 as FQNEAQ (reference sequence). V gave up 1 base and J gave up 8 bases; unmatched junction bases: 8. In nucleotides, the CDR3 is TGTGCCAGCAGCTTAGGAACGGGAGGAGGTCAGCAGTACTTC. Translated, it gives CASSLGTGGGQQYF.

The chain recombines TRBV6-1 with TRBJ1-6; no definite D call. Germline-derived CDR1 and CDR2 are MNHNS and SASEGT. Trimming took off 4 bases at V and 6 bases at J, with 10 bases between the two ends. The CDR3 runs 14 residues. The CDR3 nucleotides are TGTGCCAGCAGTGTAGGGAGTTTTAATTCACCCCTCCACTTT. This codes for CASSVGSFNSPLHF.

This clone appeared a few times. The CDR3 reads CASCRDSNEKLFF. The CDR3 DNA is TGTGCCAGCTGCCGGGACAGTAATGAAAAACTGTTTTTT. This chain uses TRBV2 with TRBJ1-4; TRBD1 matches 7 bases. V lost 8 bases, J lost 4 bases, and 4 bases stayed unmatched. CDR3 length equals 13 residues. Germline CDR1 SNHLY, CDR2 FYNNEI.

This chain connects TRBV6-1 to TRBJ1-6; D unclear. Germline CDR1 and CDR2: MNHNS and SASEGT. Between the trimmed V and J ends, which lost 10 bases and 10 bases, there was a span of 17 bases. This CDR3 region has 13 residues. The CDR3 DNA follows: TGTGCCACTGGGGAGGAGGTGAGGTCACCCCTCCACTTT. Its protein product is CATGEEVRSPLHF.

V is TRBV4-1 and J is TRBJ2-3; D possibly corresponds to TRBD1 (6 bases). Germline CDR1 MGHRA, CDR2 YSYEKL. CDR3 size: 17 residues. V lost 0 bases and J lost 3, with 16 bases in between. CDR3 region: CASSQDGRGSATDTQYF. DNA of the CDR3: TGCGCCAGCAGCCAAGATGGAAGGGGGTCGGCGACAGATACGCAGTATTTT.

The chain has TRBV5-1 and TRBJ1-1; TRBD1 is a possible D gene (5 bases). V dropped 3 bases and J dropped 2 bases, with 11 bases sitting between them. The germline gives CDR1 SGHRS, CDR2 YFSETQ. This CDR3 contains 14 residues. CDR3 bases: TGCGCCAGCAGCTCCACGACAGCAAACACTGAAGCTTTCTTT. Translating it yields CASSSTTANTEAFF. Together with reference TRBV5-1 and TRBJ1-1, the CDR3 gives the full variable domain: KAGVTQTPRYLIKTRGQQVTLSCSPISGHRSVSWYQQTPGQGLQFLFEYFSETQRNKGNFPGRFSGRQFSNSRSEMNVSTLELGDSALYLCASSSTTANTEAFFGQGTRLTVV.

The chain uses TRBV7-8 and TRBJ2-3; D is perhaps TRBD2 (5 bases). This CDR3 region has 16 residues. The V and J ends lost 6 bases and 2 bases respectively, with 18 bases between them. The germline V gene has CDR1 SGHVS and CDR2 FQNEAQ. The CDR3 protein is CASRIKSGLPTDTQYF. The CDR3 DNA reads as TGTGCCAGCAGGATTAAGTCTGGACTCCCCACAGATACGCAGTATTTT.

DNA of the CDR3: TGTGCCTGGAATCGATACGGGGGGGCCACCGGGGAGCTGTTTTTT. Its translation: CAWNRYGGATGELFF. The chain has TRBV30 and TRBJ2-2; 8 bases line up with TRBD2. Germline V gene lookup returns CDR1 GTSNPN and CDR2 SVGIG (reference sequence). The CDR3 extends over 15 amino acids. The J segment lost 4 bases and the V segment lost 4 bases, leaving 8 bases of the junction unmatched.

V gene TRBV5-1 combines with J gene TRBJ1-4; 11 bases fit TRBD1. The length of the CDR3 is 14 residues. With V trimmed by 4 bases and J by 6 bases, 2 bases remained unmatched. The germline gives CDR1 SGHRS, CDR2 YFSETQ. The CDR3 DNA reads as TGCGCCAGCAGCCGGACAGGGGGCGATGAAAAACTGTTTTTT. It encodes CASSRTGGDEKLFF.